This T cell receptor beta chain derives from a study of blood T cell repertoires in COVID-19. In the study overall: Whether acute or convalescent, the COVID-19 samples came from the United States, Italy and Spain. PBMCs, B-cell-depleted T cells, or T cells provided the cDNA or gDNA that made up the material.

J lost 5 bases, V lost 7 bases, and 6 bases had no gene match. The CDR3 loop spans 13 amino acids. CDR1 and CDR2 from the germline V gene are SQVTM and ANQGSEA. In the study's own analysis: Reference gene primer amplification gave estimated nucleated cell counts. Profiling relied on immunoSEQ multiplex PCR, and the TCRdb table lists in-frame clones only, not all of them. From that table come the V and J calls and clone size; the DNA was used to work out D and trimming. Of 240,000 or so clones listed, around 85% were seen once; the top ten hold roughly a tenth. V usage is TRBV29-1 and J usage is TRBJ2-5; 11 bases map to TRBD1. The sequence was collected from a woman aged 80 or over with acute or convalescent COVID-19. Sequenced: peripheral blood. The chain's CDR3 is CSAGTGGGETQYF. For the CDR3, the DNA is TGCAGCGCCGGGACAGGGGGTGGGGAGACCCAGTACTTC.